The TCR beta chain described here comes from a study of blood T cell repertoires in COVID-19. For the study at large: Material from acute and convalescent COVID-19 was sourced from the United States, Italy and Spain. The analysed material was cDNA or gDNA that came from T cells, B-cell-depleted T cells, or PBMCs.

Source study methods: Reference gene primers were amplified, and this amplification served to estimate nucleated cell counts. Only in-frame clones appear in the TCRdb table, and some are missing; sequencing was by immunoSEQ multiplex PCR. The D gene and trimming were derived from the DNA, and the V and J assignments and clone size from that table. The table has 120,000 to 150,000 clones, 80% to 85% seen once; the top ten hold around 8%. V was clipped by 5 bases and J by 6 bases, with 10 bases between them. There are 11 residues in the CDR3. In germline, CDR1 is DFQATT, CDR2 SNEGSKA (reference sequence).

The TCR was taken from a human donor in a cohort sampled during active COVID-19. The sample consisted of peripheral blood. V and J are TRBV20-1 and TRBJ1-2; a weak D match, TRBD1 (5 bases). The CDR3 region is CSAGDSDGYTF. DNA of the CDR3: TGCAGTGCTGGGGACTCCGATGGCTACACCTTC.